This entry lists 18 T cell receptor beta chains sequenced from one sample in a study of sequential checkpoint blockade in melanoma. Described treatment: randomized to nivolumab then ipilimumab (arm A) or the reverse (arm B). The protocol was immunoSEQ multiplex PCR, while the TCRdb copy is restricted to in-frame clones and leaves out a portion. The sample shows about 32,000 clones, approximately 77% of them seen only once. Source: CD8+ T cells sorted from blood (inferred from file names), taken from a patient given nivolumab and ipilimumab in sequence. The receptors here all came from a human donor with melanoma.

The J gene is TRBJ2-7, the V gene TRBV27; D remains unclear. Trimming stripped 3 bases from V and 5 bases from J, with 8 bases between. From germline, CDR1 is MNHEY and CDR2 SMNVEV (reference sequence). CDR3 length: 12 residues. CDR3 in DNA: TGTGCCAGCAGTTTGAGGAACCACGAGCAGTACTTC. Protein sequence: CASSLRNHEQYF.

The V call is TRBV4-3, the J call TRBJ2-5; D is possibly TRBD1 (5 bases). Germline CDR1 and CDR2: LGHNA and YSLEER. Between the trimmed V and J ends, which lost 0 bases and 2 bases, there was a span of 16 bases. The CDR3 length is 17 residues. CDR3 nucleotides: TGCGCCAGCAGCCAAGAAATCTTCGGCAGGGCGCAAGAGACCCAGTACTTC. Protein: CASSQEIFGRAQETQYF.

The V and J genes are TRBV5-1 and TRBJ2-5; 11 nucleotides agree with TRBD2. The CDR3 loop spans 17 amino acids. With V trimmed by 4 bases and J by 1 base, 9 bases remained unmatched. Germline values: CDR1 SGHRS, CDR2 YFSETQ. The CDR3 coding sequence is TGCGCCAGCAGCCTCCCCGGGACTAGCGGTTTCCAAGAGACCCAGTACTTC. Amino acid sequence: CASSLPGTSGFQETQYF. Complete variable domain (other parts from reference TRBV5-1 and TRBJ2-5): KAGVTQTPRYLIKTRGQQVTLSCSPISGHRSVSWYQQTPGQGLQFLFEYFSETQRNKGNFPGRFSGRQFSNSRSEMNVSTLELGDSALYLCASSLPGTSGFQETQYFGPGTRLLVL.

The rearrangement links TRBV9 to TRBJ1-2, with 7 nucleotides matching TRBD1. CDR3 length: 14 residues. Germline V gene data show CDR1 as SGDLS and CDR2 as YYNGEE. V shed 4 bases, J shed 4 bases, and the junction held 7 bases outside the gene matches. As DNA, the CDR3 is TGTGCCAGCAGCCCCGAAGGGACAGCCTATGGCTACACCTTC. This codes for CASSPEGTAYGYTF.

The chain uses TRBV6-1 and TRBJ2-7, with D uncertain. CDR3 size: 15 residues. CDR1 MNHNS and CDR2 SASEGT come from the germline V gene. V was cut by 3 bases and J by 0 bases, with 12 bases left in between. For the CDR3, the DNA is TGTGCCAGCAGTGACGCCCCAGGATACTCCTACGAGCAGTACTTC. Encoded protein: CASSDAPGYSYEQYF.

This sequence joins TRBV28 and TRBJ2-1; a possible D gene is TRBD2 (6 bases). This CDR3 comprises 16 residues. V dropped 9 bases and J dropped 1 base, with 19 bases sitting between them. Germline values: CDR1 MDHEN, CDR2 SYDVKM. CDR3 amino acids: CASGGWEDWSYNEQFF. CDR3 coding DNA: TGTGCCAGTGGGGGGTGGGAGGACTGGTCCTACAATGAGCAGTTCTTC.

The genes are TRBV27 and TRBJ2-1; the D gene is possibly TRBD2 (6 bases). The CDR3 length is 15 residues. Germline V gene sequence: CDR1 MNHEY, CDR2 SMNVEV (reference sequence). Trimming pared 2 bases from V and 0 bases from J, leaving 8 bases between. The CDR3 region has the DNA TGTGCCAGCAGTTTACGGGAGAGCTCCTACAATGAGCAGTTCTTC. It translates to CASSLRESSYNEQFF.

V is TRBV19 and J is TRBJ1-1, with D uncertain. CDR3 length equals 14 residues. Per germline, CDR1 LNHDA and CDR2 SQIVND (reference sequence). V lost 1 base to trimming and J lost 5 bases, with 11 bases between them. The CDR3 loop is CASSIGGRTTEAFF. The CDR3 DNA is TGTGCCAGTAGTATAGGTGGGCGGACTACTGAAGCTTTCTTT.

The rearrangement joins TRBV19 to TRBJ2-3; possibly TRBD2 for D (6 bases). The CDR3 has 18 residues. Germline V gives CDR1 LNHDA, CDR2 SQIVND (reference sequence). V lost 1 base, J lost 8 bases, and 25 bases lay in between. CDR3 residues: CASSIGRGHSTRRGTQYF. CDR3 DNA: TGTGCCAGTAGTATAGGGCGGGGTCACTCCACACGTAGGGGTACGCAGTATTTT.

The genes are TRBV5-6 and TRBJ2-6; tentatively, D is TRBD1 (6 bases). Deletions cut 4 bases from V and 8 bases from J, with 19 bases between. The CDR3 covers 16 residues. The V gene's germline CDR1 is SGHDT and CDR2 YYEEEE. The chain's CDR3 is CASSQIRGRGTNVLTF. CDR3 nucleotide sequence: TGTGCCAGCAGCCAGATCAGGGGTCGGGGTACCAACGTCCTGACTTTC.

V gene TRBV6-5 combines with J gene TRBJ2-2; 9 nucleotides line up with TRBD2. The germline V gene encodes CDR1 MNHEY and CDR2 SVGAGI. V shed 2 bases and J 5 bases; nucleotides not matched to a gene: 3. CDR3 length: 15 residues. As DNA, the CDR3 is TGTGCCAGCAGTTACCGGCGGGGGGGGACCGGGGAGCTGTTTTTT. Translated, it gives CASSYRRGGTGELFF.

The chain employs TRBV5-1 and TRBJ2-1, with 8 bases fitting TRBD2. The V gene's germline CDR1 is SGHRS and CDR2 YFSETQ. The length of the CDR3 is 22 residues. The ends lost 2 bases at V and 2 bases at J; junction bases unmatched: 24. CDR3 coding DNA: TGCGCCAGCAGCTTCTTTCACGGGACGGGAGGGTGGTCGCGTGAAACCTACAATGAGCAGTTCTTC. Its translation is CASSFFHGTGGWSRETYNEQFF.

The chain links TRBV9 to TRBJ2-7; a weak D match, TRBD1 (5 bases). The CDR3 is made up of 14 amino acids. Deletions cut 0 bases from V and 0 bases from J, with 7 bases between. Germline V lookup: CDR1 SGDLS, CDR2 YYNGEE. Here the CDR3 DNA reads TGTGCCAGCAGCGTAGACAGGAGCTCCTACGAGCAGTACTTC. Its translation is CASSVDRSSYEQYF.

The chain is built from TRBV4-1 and TRBJ1-1, with D maybe TRBD1 (5 bases). The ends were cut back, 6 bases at V and 1 base at J, with 15 bases in the middle. Looked up from germline, CDR1 is MGHRA and CDR2 is YSYEKL. This CDR3 has 15 residues. For the CDR3, the DNA is TGCGCCAGCAGTCGCGGGGGGGGGTGGAACACTGAAGCTTTCTTT. Translating gives CASSRGGGWNTEAFF.

The rearrangement joins TRBV6-6 to TRBJ2-5, with 11 bases that match TRBD2. The CDR3 spans 16 residues. The J segment lost 2 bases and the V segment lost 0 bases, leaving 2 bases of the junction unmatched. In germline, CDR1 is MNHNY, CDR2 SVGAGI (reference sequence). CDR3 nucleotide sequence: TGTGCCAGCAGTTACTCCAGGACTAGCGGGCAAGAGACCCAGTACTTC. Translation gives CASSYSRTSGQETQYF.

This chain links TRBV27 with TRBJ2-7, with a tentative D call TRBD1 (6 bases). Germline CDR1 and CDR2: MNHEY and SMNVEV (reference sequence). The CDR3 is 13 residues long. The V end lost 4 bases, the J end lost 4 bases, and 11 bases lay between the germline ends. Here the CDR3 reads CASSYTGRYEQYF. The CDR3 DNA reads as TGTGCCAGCAGTTATACAGGGCGGTACGAGCAGTACTTC.

As regards this clone: The junction does not match germline at one end; this may be a read error. This sequence joins TRBV5-4 and TRBJ2-1; 8 bases are shared with TRBD1. The CDR3 consists of 17 residues. The germline CDR1 and CDR2 sequences are SGHNT and YYREEE (reference sequence). The CDR3 DNA reads TGCGCCAGCAGCCCCCAGGGGGCCCTTAGCTCCTACAATGAGCAGTTCTTC. It is translated as CASSPQGALSSYNEQFF.

This clone has more than one count but fewer than ten. This CDR3 is CASSSPAGGVEKLFF. The CDR3 DNA follows: TGTGCCAGCAGCTCCCCGGCAGGGGGCGTTGAAAAACTGTTTTTT. The chain has TRBV7-9 and TRBJ1-4; 8 bases match TRBD1. With 4 bases clipped from V and 7 bases from J, the junction kept 8 bases outside the gene matches. Germline V gene sequence: CDR1 SEHNR, CDR2 FQNEAQ (reference sequence). CDR3 length: 15 amino acids.